The present T cell receptor (delta chain) was sequenced within a study of DNA immune sequencing with unique molecular identifiers. Study-level findings and limits: TRDV2 with TRDJ1 was the commonest TRD rearrangement in healthy donors.

This clone was counted between two and nine times. The antigen is not known. All 8 TRDV and 4 TRDJ genes were targeted in 32-plex amplification of genomic DNA. Adapter PCR followed 3 to 4 barcoding PCR cycles that attached a 12-nucleotide UMI. TCRdb re-called the multiplex PCR reads with CATT. The data hold about 2,000 delta-chain clones, with around 20% observed a single time. The trim removed 5 bases at V and 0 bases at J, leaving 13 bases unmatched. The germline CDR1 and CDR2 sequences are TSWWSYY and QGS. The CDR3 has 19 amino acids. The rearrangement links TRDV1 to TRDJ1; TRDD3 aligns across 12 bases. The clonotype originates from a human donor in good health. The sequencing sample was made of gamma-delta T cells from PBMCs. CDR3: CALGLLPTGGYLYTDKLIF. The CDR3 region has the DNA TGTGCTCTTGGGCTCCTCCCGACTGGGGGATACTTGTACACCGATAAACTCATCTTT.